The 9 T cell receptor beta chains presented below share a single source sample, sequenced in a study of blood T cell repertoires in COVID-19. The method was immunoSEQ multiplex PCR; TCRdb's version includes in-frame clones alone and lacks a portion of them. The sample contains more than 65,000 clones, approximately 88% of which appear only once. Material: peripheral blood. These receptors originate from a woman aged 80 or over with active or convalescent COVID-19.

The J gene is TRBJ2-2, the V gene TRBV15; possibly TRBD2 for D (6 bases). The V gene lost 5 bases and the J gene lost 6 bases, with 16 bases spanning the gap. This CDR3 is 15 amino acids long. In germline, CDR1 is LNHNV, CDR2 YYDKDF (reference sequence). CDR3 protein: CATSLPGGFAGELFF. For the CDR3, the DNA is TGTGCCACCAGCCTCCCTGGGGGGTTTGCCGGGGAGCTGTTTTTT. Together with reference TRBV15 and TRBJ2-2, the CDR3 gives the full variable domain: DAMVIQNPRYQVTQFGKPVTLSCSQTLNHNVMYWYQQKSSQAPKLLFHYYDKDFNNEADTPDNFQSRRPNTSFCFLDIRSPGLGDTAMYLCATSLPGGFAGELFFGEGSRLTVL.

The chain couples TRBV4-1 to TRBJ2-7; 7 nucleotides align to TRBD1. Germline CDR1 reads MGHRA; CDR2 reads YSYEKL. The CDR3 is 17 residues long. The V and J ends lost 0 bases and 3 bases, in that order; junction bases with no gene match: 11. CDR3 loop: CASSQDAPGQINYEQYF. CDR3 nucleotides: TGCGCCAGCAGCCAAGATGCCCCGGGACAGATAAACTACGAGCAGTACTTC.

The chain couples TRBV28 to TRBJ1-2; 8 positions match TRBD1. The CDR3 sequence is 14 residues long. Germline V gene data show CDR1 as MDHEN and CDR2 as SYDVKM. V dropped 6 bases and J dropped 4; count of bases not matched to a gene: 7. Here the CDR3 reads CASRRSGQGYGYTF. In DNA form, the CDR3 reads TGTGCCAGCAGACGCTCTGGACAGGGCTATGGCTACACCTTC.

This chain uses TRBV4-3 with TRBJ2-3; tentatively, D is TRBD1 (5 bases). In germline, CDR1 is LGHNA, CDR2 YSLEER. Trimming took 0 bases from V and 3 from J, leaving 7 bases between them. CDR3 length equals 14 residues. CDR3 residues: CASSQEAGTDTQYF. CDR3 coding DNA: TGCGCCAGCAGCCAAGAGGCAGGGACAGATACGCAGTATTTT.

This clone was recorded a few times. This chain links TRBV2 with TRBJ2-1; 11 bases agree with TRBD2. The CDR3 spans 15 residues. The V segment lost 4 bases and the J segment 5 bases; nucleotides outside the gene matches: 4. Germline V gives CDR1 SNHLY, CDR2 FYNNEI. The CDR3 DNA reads TGTGCCAGCAGTGCGACGACTAGCGGGAACAATGAGCAGTTCTTC. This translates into CASSATTSGNNEQFF.

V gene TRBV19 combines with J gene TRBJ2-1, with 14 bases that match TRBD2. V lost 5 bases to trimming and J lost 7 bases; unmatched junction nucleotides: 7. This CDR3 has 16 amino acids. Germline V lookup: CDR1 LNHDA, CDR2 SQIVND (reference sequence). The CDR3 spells CASSSTGLAGENEQFF. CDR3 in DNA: TGTGCCAGTAGTTCGACGGGACTAGCGGGAGAGAATGAGCAGTTCTTC.

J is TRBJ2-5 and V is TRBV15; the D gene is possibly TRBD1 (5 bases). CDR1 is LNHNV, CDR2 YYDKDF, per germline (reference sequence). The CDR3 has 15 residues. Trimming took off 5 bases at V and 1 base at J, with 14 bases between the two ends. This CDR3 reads CATSLMGTGQETQYF. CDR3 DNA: TGTGCCACCAGCCTCATGGGAACAGGCCAAGAGACCCAGTACTTC.

The CDR3: CASSQALRGTEAFF. CDR3 nucleotide sequence: TGCGCCAGCAGCCAAGCACTCAGGGGCACTGAAGCTTTCTTT. The genes are TRBV4-3 and TRBJ1-1; perhaps TRBD1 as D (6 bases). The V gene lost 1 base and the J gene lost 4 bases, with 10 bases spanning the gap. Germline V gene lookup returns CDR1 LGHNA and CDR2 YSLEER. CDR3 length: 14 residues.

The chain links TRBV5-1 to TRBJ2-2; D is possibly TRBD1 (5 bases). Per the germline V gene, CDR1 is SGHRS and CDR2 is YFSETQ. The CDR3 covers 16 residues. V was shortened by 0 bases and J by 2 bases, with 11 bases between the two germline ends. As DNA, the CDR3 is TGCGCCAGCAGCTTGGCCCCAACAGGAAACACCGGGGAGCTGTTTTTT. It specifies CASSLAPTGNTGELFF.